The 20 T cell receptor beta chains below come from one sample, sequenced in a study of OX40 agonist ivuxolimab in advanced cancers. Measured with immunoSEQ multiplex PCR; TCRdb has only the in-frame clones, and not every one. Of about 60,000 clones in the sample, about 89% were seen once. Material: CD4+ or CD8+ T cells sorted from blood, obtained in a trial of the OX40 agonist ivuxolimab. These receptors all come from an adult with an advanced solid tumor such as melanoma, head and neck, liver or kidney cancer.

This clone was observed a single time. The chain has TRBV9 and TRBJ2-3, with D hard to call. This CDR3 comprises 14 residues. Per germline, CDR1 SGDLS and CDR2 YYNGEE. Trimming cost V 0 bases and J 4 bases, with 9 bases left between them. The CDR3 DNA reads as TGTGCCAGCAGCGTAGACGGCTTCGCAGATACGCAGTATTTT. Encoded protein: CASSVDGFADTQYF.

V usage is TRBV5-8 and J usage is TRBJ2-3; 8 nucleotides align to TRBD1. The CDR3 extends over 14 amino acids. CDR1 is SGHTS, CDR2 YDEGEE, per germline. J was trimmed by 3 bases and V by 7 bases; bases with no gene match: 7. This chain's CDR3 is CASWGQEVTDTQYF. CDR3 nucleotides: TGTGCCAGCTGGGGACAGGAGGTGACAGATACGCAGTATTTT.

The chain employs TRBV9 and TRBJ2-3; no clear D. V was trimmed by 6 bases and J by 3 bases, leaving 11 bases between them. The CDR3 length is 13 residues. CDR1 and CDR2 from the germline V gene are SGDLS and YYNGEE. In DNA, the CDR3 is TGTGCCAGCACCCGGGTTGTTACAGATACGCAGTATTTT. Translated: CASTRVVTDTQYF.

The count of this clone is one. V gene TRBV19 combines with J gene TRBJ2-5; D gene ambiguous. CDR1 is LNHDA and CDR2 is SQIVND in the germline V gene (reference sequence). This CDR3 comprises 13 residues. The ends were cut back, 0 bases at V and 4 bases at J, with 6 bases in the middle. The CDR3 sequence is CASSIDQRETQYF. CDR3 nucleotides: TGTGCCAGTAGTATAGATCAACGAGAGACCCAGTACTTC.

The CDR3 DNA is TGCGCCAGCAGCCTATCACCGGGACTAGCGGGGCAAGAGACCCAGTACTTC. It translates to CASSLSPGLAGQETQYF. The rearrangement uses TRBV4-1 and TRBJ2-5; TRBD2 matches at 13 bases. Germline trimming cut 4 bases from V and 2 bases from J; bases unmatched to any gene: 7. The germline CDR1 and CDR2 sequences are MGHRA and YSYEKL. There are 17 residues in the CDR3.

This chain uses TRBV5-1 with TRBJ2-5; perhaps TRBD1 as D (6 bases). Trimming removed 2 bases from V and 2 bases from J, with 10 bases in between. The germline CDR1 and CDR2 sequences are SGHRS and YFSETQ. The CDR3 sequence is 14 residues long. CDR3 sequence reads: CASSLPGAQETQYF. In DNA form, the CDR3 reads TGCGCCAGCAGCTTACCAGGGGCTCAAGAGACCCAGTACTTC.

This chain links TRBV19 with TRBJ1-2; D gene ambiguous. CDR3 length: 12 amino acids. Trimming stripped 9 bases from V and 0 bases from J, with 8 bases between. Germline V CDR1 and CDR2: LNHDA, SQIVND (reference sequence). The CDR3 DNA sequence: TGTGCCAGCGCCATGGCTAACTATGGCTACACCTTC. It translates to CASAMANYGYTF. The entire variable domain, with the rest obtained from reference TRBV19 and TRBJ1-2, is as follows: DGGITQSPKYLFRKEGQNVTLSCEQNLNHDAMYWYRQDPGQGLRLIYYSQIVNDFQKGDIAEGYSVSREKKESFPLTVTSAQKNPTAFYLCASAMANYGYTFGSGTRLTVV.

This chain connects TRBV6-5 to TRBJ1-1; no definite D call. Germline loops: CDR1 MNHEY, CDR2 SVGAGI. The V end lost 6 bases, the J end lost 0 bases, and 8 bases lay between the germline ends. This CDR3 spans 13 amino acids. CDR3 nucleotides: TGTGCCAGCAGAGAATACGTGAACACTGAAGCTTTCTTT. It yields the protein CASREYVNTEAFF.

This clone was picked up one time. This rearrangement joins TRBV2 to TRBJ2-7; 8 bases are shared with TRBD1. V shed 3 bases and J 3 bases; nucleotides not matched to a gene: 7. The CDR3 extends over 15 amino acids. The V gene's germline CDR1 is SNHLY and CDR2 FYNNEI. In nucleotides, the CDR3 is TGTGCCAGCAGTGAGAGGACAGGGAGAAGCTACGAGCAGTACTTC. This codes for CASSERTGRSYEQYF.

CDR3 sequence: CASSSPDRGKETQYF. Written as DNA, the CDR3 is TGTGCCAGCAGCTCTCCGGACAGGGGGAAGGAGACCCAGTACTTC. The chain combines TRBV7-6 with TRBJ2-5, with 10 bases lining up with TRBD1. Germline lookup yields CDR1 SGHVS and CDR2 FNYEAQ. This CDR3 contains 15 residues. The ends lost 4 bases at V and 5 bases at J; junction bases unmatched: 7.

The table lists this clone with a count of one. J is TRBJ1-5 and V is TRBV28; no reliable D call. The V and J ends lost 6 bases and 0 bases respectively, with 6 bases between them. The CDR3 has 13 residues. The germline V gene has CDR1 MDHEN and CDR2 SYDVKM. The CDR3 region is CASRVYSNQPQHF. The DNA for the CDR3 is TGTGCCAGCAGAGTCTATAGCAATCAGCCCCAGCATTTT.

V gene TRBV7-2 combines with J gene TRBJ1-2; perhaps TRBD1 as D (5 bases). Per germline, CDR1 SGHTA and CDR2 FQGNSA. The CDR3 length is 17 residues. Deletions cut 1 base from V and 0 bases from J, with 15 bases between. CDR3 protein: CASSLDPRQRTNYGYTF. The CDR3 DNA reads TGTGCCAGCAGCTTAGACCCGAGACAGAGGACTAACTATGGCTACACCTTC.

The chain couples TRBV15 to TRBJ2-5; a possible D gene is TRBD1 (5 bases). This CDR3 spans 12 amino acids. Germline loops: CDR1 LNHNV, CDR2 YYDKDF (reference sequence). V shed 2 bases and J shed 8 bases, with 9 bases lying between them. In nucleotides, the CDR3 is TGTGCCACCAGCAGAACTCAGGGCACCCAGTACTTC. It translates to CATSRTQGTQYF.

The chain joins TRBV28 to TRBJ2-7, with a weak D call TRBD1 (6 bases). Germline V gene data show CDR1 as MDHEN and CDR2 as SYDVKM. V lost 7 bases, J lost 0 bases, and 13 bases lay in between. The CDR3 has 14 residues. In nucleotides, the CDR3 is TGTGCCAGCACCCCCGGGACACACTCCTACGAGCAGTACTTC. As protein: CASTPGTHSYEQYF. Complete variable domain (other parts from reference TRBV28 and TRBJ2-7): DVKVTQSSRYLVKRTGEKVFLECVQDMDHENMFWYRQDPGLGLRLIYFSYDVKMKEKGDIPEGYSVSREKKERFSLILESASTNQTSMYLCASTPGTHSYEQYFGPGTRLTVT.

The chain combines TRBV11-3 with TRBJ2-1; 15 positions match TRBD2. The V and J ends lost 5 bases and 5 bases, in that order; junction bases with no gene match: 7. The CDR3 has 17 residues. The V gene's germline CDR1 is SGHNT and CDR2 YENEEA. In nucleotides, the CDR3 is TGTGCCAGCAGCCGAGGACTAGCGGGGGGGAAAAACAATGAGCAGTTCTTC. The encoded protein is CASSRGLAGGKNNEQFF.

This sequence joins TRBV29-1 and TRBJ2-7, with 14 bases identical to TRBD2. Germline V gene data show CDR1 as SQVTM and CDR2 as ANQGSEA. Trimming cost V 6 bases and J 2 bases; bases outside gene matches: 6. The CDR3 is made up of 15 amino acids. CDR3 region: CSVSGTSGRAYEQYF. In nucleotides, the CDR3 is TGCAGCGTCTCTGGGACTAGCGGGAGAGCCTACGAGCAGTACTTC.

This clone is categorized as medium-sized. The genes are TRBV27 and TRBJ1-6; possible D gene TRBD1, 6 bases. The CDR3 is 14 residues long. Per germline, CDR1 MNHEY and CDR2 SMNVEV (reference sequence). V was shortened by 7 bases and J by 8 bases, with 15 bases between the two germline ends. The CDR3: CASKRTDYYSPLHF. The CDR3, as DNA: TGTGCCAGCAAACGGACAGATTATTATTCACCCCTCCACTTT.

The chain uses TRBV19 and TRBJ2-1, with 7 bases aligning to TRBD1. V gave up 5 bases and J gave up 8 bases; unmatched junction bases: 9. CDR3 length: 14 amino acids. The germline gives CDR1 LNHDA, CDR2 SQIVND (reference sequence). This chain's CDR3 is CASSGKDRLHEQFF. The DNA for the CDR3 is TGTGCCAGTAGTGGGAAGGACAGGCTCCATGAGCAGTTCTTC.

The J gene is TRBJ2-7, the V gene TRBV5-1; 11 nucleotides agree with TRBD2. This CDR3 spans 15 amino acids. Germline-derived CDR1 and CDR2 are SGHRS and YFSETQ. V dropped 0 bases and J dropped 4; count of bases not matched to a gene: 3. The CDR3 region is CASSLALAGGYEQYF. DNA of the CDR3: TGCGCCAGCAGCTTGGCCCTAGCGGGGGGTTACGAGCAGTACTTC. Filled out from reference TRBV5-1 and TRBJ2-7, the complete variable domain reads KAGVTQTPRYLIKTRGQQVTLSCSPISGHRSVSWYQQTPGQGLQFLFEYFSETQRNKGNFPGRFSGRQFSNSRSEMNVSTLELGDSALYLCASSLALAGGYEQYFGPGTRLTVT.

This clone was recorded only once. CDR3 in DNA: TGTGCCAGCAGCTTAAGGCCACCTCCCTACGAGCAGTACTTC. This sequence encodes CASSLRPPPYEQYF. The rearrangement links TRBV7-2 to TRBJ2-7; D unresolved. This CDR3 is built from 14 residues. Trimming removed 2 bases from V and 2 bases from J, with 10 bases in between. CDR1 SGHTA and CDR2 FQGNSA come from the germline V gene.